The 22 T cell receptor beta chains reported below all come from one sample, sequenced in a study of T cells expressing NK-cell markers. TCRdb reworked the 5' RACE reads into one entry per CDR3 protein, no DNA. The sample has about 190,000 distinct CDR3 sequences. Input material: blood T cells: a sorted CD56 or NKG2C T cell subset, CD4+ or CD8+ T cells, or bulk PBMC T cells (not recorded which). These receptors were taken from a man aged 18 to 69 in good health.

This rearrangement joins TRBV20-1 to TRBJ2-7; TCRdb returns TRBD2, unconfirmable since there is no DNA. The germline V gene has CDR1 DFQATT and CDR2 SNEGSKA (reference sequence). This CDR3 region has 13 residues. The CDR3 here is CSARVGTFYEQYF.

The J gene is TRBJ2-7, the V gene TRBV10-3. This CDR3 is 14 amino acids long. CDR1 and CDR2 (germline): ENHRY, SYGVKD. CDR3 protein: CAISGQGSSYEQYF.

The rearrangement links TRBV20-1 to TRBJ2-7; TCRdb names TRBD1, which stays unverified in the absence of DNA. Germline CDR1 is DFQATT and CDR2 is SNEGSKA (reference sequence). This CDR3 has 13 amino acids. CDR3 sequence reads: CSASWGRTYEQYF.

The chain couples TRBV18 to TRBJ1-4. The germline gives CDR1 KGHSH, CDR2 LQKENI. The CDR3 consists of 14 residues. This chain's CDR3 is CASSPGFVNEKLFF.

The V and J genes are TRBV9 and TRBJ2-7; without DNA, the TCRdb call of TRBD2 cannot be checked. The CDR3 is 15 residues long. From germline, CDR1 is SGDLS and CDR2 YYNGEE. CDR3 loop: CASSGQGLAADEQYF.

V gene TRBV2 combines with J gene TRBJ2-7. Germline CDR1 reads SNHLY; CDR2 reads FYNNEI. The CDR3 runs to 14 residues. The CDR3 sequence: CASTMAGGTYEQYF.

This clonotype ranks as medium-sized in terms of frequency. CDR3 sequence reads: CASSPPDSANSPLHF. The V call is TRBV7-9, the J call TRBJ1-6; TCRdb names TRBD1, which stays unverified in the absence of DNA. The CDR3 spans 15 residues. From germline, CDR1 is SEHNR and CDR2 FQNEAQ (reference sequence).

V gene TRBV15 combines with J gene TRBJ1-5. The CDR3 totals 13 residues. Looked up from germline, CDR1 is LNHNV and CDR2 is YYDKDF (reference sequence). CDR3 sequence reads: CATQAGNNQPQHF. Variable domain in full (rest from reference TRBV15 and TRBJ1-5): DAMVIQNPRYQVTQFGKPVTLSCSQTLNHNVMYWYQQKSSQAPKLLFHYYDKDFNNEADTPDNFQSRRPNTSFCFLDIRSPGLGDTAMYLCATQAGNNQPQHFGDGTRLSIL.

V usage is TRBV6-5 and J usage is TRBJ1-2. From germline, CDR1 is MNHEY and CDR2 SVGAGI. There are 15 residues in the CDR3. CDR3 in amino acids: CASSYGSRSDYGYTF.

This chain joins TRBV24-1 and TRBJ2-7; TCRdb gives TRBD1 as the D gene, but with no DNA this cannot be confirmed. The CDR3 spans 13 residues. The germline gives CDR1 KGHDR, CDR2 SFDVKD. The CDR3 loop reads CATRGDREDEQYF.

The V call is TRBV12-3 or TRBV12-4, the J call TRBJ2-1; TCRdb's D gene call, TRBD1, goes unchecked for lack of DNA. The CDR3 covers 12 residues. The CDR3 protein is CASSQGPNEQFF.

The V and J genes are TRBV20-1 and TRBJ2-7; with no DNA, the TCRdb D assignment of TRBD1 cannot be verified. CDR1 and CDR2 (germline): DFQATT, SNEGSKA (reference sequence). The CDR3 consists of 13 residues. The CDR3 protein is CSAMGHSAYEQYF.

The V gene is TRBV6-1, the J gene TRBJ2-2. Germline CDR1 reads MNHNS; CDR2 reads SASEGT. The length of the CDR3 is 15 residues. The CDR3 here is CASSQMGRSAGELFF.

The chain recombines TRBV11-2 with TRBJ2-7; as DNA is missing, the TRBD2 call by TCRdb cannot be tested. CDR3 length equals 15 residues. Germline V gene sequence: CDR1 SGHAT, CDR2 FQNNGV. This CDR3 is CASSLGLADSYEQYF.

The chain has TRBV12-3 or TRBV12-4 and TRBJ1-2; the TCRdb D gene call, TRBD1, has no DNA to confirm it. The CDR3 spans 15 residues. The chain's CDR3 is CASSGDRDITHGYTF.

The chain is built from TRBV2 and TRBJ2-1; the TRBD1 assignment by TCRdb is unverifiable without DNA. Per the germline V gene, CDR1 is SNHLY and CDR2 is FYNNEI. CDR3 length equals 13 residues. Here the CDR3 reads CASGGAFRGEQFF.

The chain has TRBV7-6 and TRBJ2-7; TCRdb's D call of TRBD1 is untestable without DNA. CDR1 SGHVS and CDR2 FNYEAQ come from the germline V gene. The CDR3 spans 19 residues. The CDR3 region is CASSLTLAGRTRSSYEQYF.

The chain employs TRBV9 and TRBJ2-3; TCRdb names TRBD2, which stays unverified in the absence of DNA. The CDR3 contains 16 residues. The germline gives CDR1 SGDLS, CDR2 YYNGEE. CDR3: CASSPVAGGGPNTQYF.

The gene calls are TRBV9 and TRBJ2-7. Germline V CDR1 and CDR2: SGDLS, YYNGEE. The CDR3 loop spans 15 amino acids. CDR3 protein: CASSVAPDPTYEQYF.

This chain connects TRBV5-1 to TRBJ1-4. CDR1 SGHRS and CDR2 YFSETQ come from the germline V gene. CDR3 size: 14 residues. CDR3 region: CASSLIQANEKLFF.

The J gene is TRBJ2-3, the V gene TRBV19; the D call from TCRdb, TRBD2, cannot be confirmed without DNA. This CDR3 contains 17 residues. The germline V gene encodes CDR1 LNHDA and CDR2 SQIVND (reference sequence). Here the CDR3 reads CASSPQGLGYGTDTQYF.

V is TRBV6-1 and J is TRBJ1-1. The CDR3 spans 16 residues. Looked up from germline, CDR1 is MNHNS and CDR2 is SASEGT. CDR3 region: CASSEPTTRHYTEAFF.